This T cell receptor (beta chain) was retrieved from a study of OX40 agonist ivuxolimab in advanced cancers. Across the study: Ivuxolimab is a fully human IgG2 antibody that activates OX40 (CD134). Partial responses were achieved by three patients, one with hepatocellular carcinoma and two with cutaneous melanoma. The study's findings and limits: Those patients achieving a partial response at 0.1-3.0 mg/kg showed among the lowest clonal expansion. It was not determined which antigens were specifically recognized by the peripheral T cells that had undergone clonal expansion.

This CDR3 contains 18 residues. V lost 5 bases, J lost 0 bases, and 4 bases stayed unmatched. Germline V gene lookup returns CDR1 SGHNT and CDR2 YENEEA. The repertoire was sequenced with immunoSEQ multiplex PCR; TCRdb's copy has only in-frame clones and lacks some. This sample yields 40,000 to 45,000 clones, of which approximately 80% are seen a single time; 10% belongs to the top ten. In the case of this clone: Its antigen is as yet unknown.

V is TRBV11-3 and J is TRBJ2-6; 13 nucleotides align to TRBD2. Sequenced material: CD4+ or CD8+ T cells sorted from blood, taken in a trial of the OX40 agonist ivuxolimab. The TCR was taken from an adult with an advanced solid tumor such as melanoma, head and neck, liver or kidney cancer. The CDR3 DNA reads as TGTGCCAGCAGCCGTGGGACTAGCGGGACCTCTGGGGCCAACGTCCTGACTTTC. This translates into CASSRGTSGTSGANVLTF.